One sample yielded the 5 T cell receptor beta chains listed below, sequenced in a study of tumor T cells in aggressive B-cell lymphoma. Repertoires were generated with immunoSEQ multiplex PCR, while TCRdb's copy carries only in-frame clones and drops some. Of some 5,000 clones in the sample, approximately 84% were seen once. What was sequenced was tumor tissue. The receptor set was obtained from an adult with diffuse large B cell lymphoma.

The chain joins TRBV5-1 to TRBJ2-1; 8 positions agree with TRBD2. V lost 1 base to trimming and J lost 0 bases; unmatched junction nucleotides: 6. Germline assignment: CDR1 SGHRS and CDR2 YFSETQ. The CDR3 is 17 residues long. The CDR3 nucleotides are TGCGCCAGCAGCTTGCGCTTAGCGGGGAGCTCCTACAATGAGCAGTTCTTC. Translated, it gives CASSLRLAGSSYNEQFF.

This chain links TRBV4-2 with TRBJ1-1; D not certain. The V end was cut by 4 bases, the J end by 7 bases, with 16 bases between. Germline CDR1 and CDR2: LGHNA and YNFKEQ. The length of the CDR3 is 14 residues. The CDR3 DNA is TGTGCCAGCAGCCCCTTGGTGGCCCGGGGTGAAGCTTTCTTT. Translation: CASSPLVARGEAFF.

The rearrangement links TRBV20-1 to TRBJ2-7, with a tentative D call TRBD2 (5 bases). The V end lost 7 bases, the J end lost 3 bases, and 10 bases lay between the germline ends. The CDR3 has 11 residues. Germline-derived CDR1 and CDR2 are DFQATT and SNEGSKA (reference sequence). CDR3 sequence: CSVRGGYEQYF. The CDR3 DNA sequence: TGCAGTGTGCGCGGAGGCTACGAGCAGTACTTC.

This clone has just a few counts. The CDR3 loop is CASSPGGYEQYF. Written as DNA, the CDR3 is TGTGCCAGCAGTCCAGGGGGGTACGAGCAGTACTTC. The rearrangement links TRBV6-5 to TRBJ2-7, with D possibly TRBD1 on 7 matching bases. V lost 5 bases, J lost 4 bases, and 9 bases lay in between. This CDR3 has 12 residues. Per the germline V gene, CDR1 is MNHEY and CDR2 is SVGAGI.

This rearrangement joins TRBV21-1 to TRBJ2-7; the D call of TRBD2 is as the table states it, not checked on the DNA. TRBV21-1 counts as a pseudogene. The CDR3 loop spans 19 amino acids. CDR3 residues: CASSSKTAEGEPVSYEQYF. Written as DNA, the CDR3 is TGTGCCAGCAGTTCAAAGACTGCGGAGGGAGAGCCTGTGAGCTACGAGCAGTACTTC.